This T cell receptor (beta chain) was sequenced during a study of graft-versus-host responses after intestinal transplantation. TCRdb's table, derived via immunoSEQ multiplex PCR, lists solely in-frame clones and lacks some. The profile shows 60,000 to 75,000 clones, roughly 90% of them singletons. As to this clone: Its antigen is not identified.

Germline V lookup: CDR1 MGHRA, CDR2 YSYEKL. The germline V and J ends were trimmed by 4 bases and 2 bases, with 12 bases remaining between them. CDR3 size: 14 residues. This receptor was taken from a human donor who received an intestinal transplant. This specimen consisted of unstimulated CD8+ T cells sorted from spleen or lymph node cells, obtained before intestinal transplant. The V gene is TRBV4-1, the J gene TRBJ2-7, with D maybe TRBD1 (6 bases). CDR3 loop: CASSPAAGAYEQYF. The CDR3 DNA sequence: TGCGCCAGCAGCCCTGCGGCAGGGGCCTACGAGCAGTACTTC.